The T cell receptor (beta chain) described here comes from a study of blood T cell repertoires in COVID-19. Across the study: Acute and convalescent COVID-19 specimens originated in the United States, Italy and Spain.

Per germline, CDR1 GTSNPN and CDR2 SVGIG (reference sequence). V shed 4 bases and J 4 bases; nucleotides not matched to a gene: 2. The CDR3 has 12 amino acids. In the original analysis: From reference gene primer amplification, estimates of nucleated cell counts were derived. Here immunoSEQ multiplex PCR was the method, and the copy in TCRdb shows in-frame clones only, minus some. V and J calls and clone size follow that table, whereas D and trimming were derived from the DNA. Of 130,000 or so clones in the sample, roughly nine tenths were seen once. The receptor's source is a man aged 70-80 years with active or convalescent COVID-19. The chain employs TRBV30 and TRBJ2-3; the match to TRBD1 covers 7 bases. The sequenced sample was peripheral blood. The CDR3 DNA reads TGTGCCTGGAAAGGGGGCGCAGATACGCAGTATTTT. Its protein is CAWKGGADTQYF.